The following is a T cell receptor beta chain sequence with its context. Its specificity is not known. This sample is part of a study of beta chain features in type 1 diabetes. Study outcomes and limitations: For Type 1 diabetes patients, all four CD4+ subsets carried TCRB CDR3s that were moderately but significantly shorter.

Germline-derived CDR1 and CDR2 are SGDLS and YYNGEE. This CDR3 is built from 12 residues. V lost 0 bases and J 9 bases, leaving 7 bases between the germline ends. CD45RO/CCR7/CD25/CD127/CD95/CD27 separated CD4+ naive, central memory, regulatory and stem cell-like memory cells by sorting. Expressed TCRB transcripts were sequenced because the isolated RNA had all been reverse transcribed beforehand. Some clones are missing from TCRdb's copy, which holds only in-frame ones; the method was immunoSEQ multiplex PCR. Here the sample spans about 300,000 clones, roughly 12% being singletons. This chain uses TRBV9 with TRBJ2-1; TRBD1 is a possible D gene (5 bases). The sample comprised naive CD4+ T cells from blood. The sequence derives from a woman aged 18-30 years with type 1 diabetes. Here the CDR3 DNA reads TGTGCCAGCAGCGTAGGCAGGGCTGAGCAGTTCTTC. Its protein product is CASSVGRAEQFF.